These T cell receptor beta chains were read from a single sample in a study of blood T cell repertoires in COVID-19. Measured with immunoSEQ multiplex PCR; TCRdb has only the in-frame clones, and not every one. The sample carries tens of thousands of clones, 81% recorded once. Sequencing input: peripheral blood. The receptor set was obtained from a woman over 75 with active or convalescent COVID-19. Both conserved end residues are part of each CDR3. D genes are given only for firm matches. A clone size is listed for some rows: how often the clone was seen (once, few, many), or a class if it is expanded.

cdr3_aa: CARLRGQEVFSYNSPLHF
cdr3_nt: TGTGCCAGGTTAAGAGGACAGGAGGTTTTTTCCTATAATTCACCCCTCCACTTT
j_call: TRBJ1-6
cdr3_length: 18
v_call: TRBV7-4
d_call: TRBD1
clone_size: NA

cdr3_aa: CASSLAVYGNNQPQHF
cdr3_nt: TGTGCCAGCAGCTTAGCAGTTTACGGGAACAATCAGCCCCAGCATTTT
j_call: TRBJ1-5
cdr3_length: 16
v_call: TRBV7-2
d_call: NA
clone_size: NA

cdr3_aa: CSASGLIAGEQYF
cdr3_nt: TGCAGTGCTAGTGGTCTCATAGCGGGCGAGCAGTACTTC
j_call: TRBJ2-7
cdr3_length: 13
v_call: TRBV20-1
d_call: TRBD2
clone_size: few

cdr3_aa: CSVEDSSPQSSYNEQFF
cdr3_nt: TGCAGCGTTGAAGATAGCTCCCCCCAGAGCTCCTACAATGAGCAGTTCTTC
j_call: TRBJ2-1
cdr3_length: 17
v_call: TRBV29-1
d_call: NA
clone_size: NA

cdr3_aa: CASSAPGQGREQFF
cdr3_nt: TGTGCCAGCAGCGCCCCGGGACAGGGAAGGGAGCAGTTCTTC
j_call: TRBJ2-1
cdr3_length: 14
v_call: TRBV7-6
d_call: TRBD1
clone_size: medium-sized

cdr3_aa: CASSLLPGTGGSNLYNEQFF
cdr3_nt: TGTGCCAGCAGTCTCCTTCCGGGCACAGGGGGGTCCAACCTATACAATGAGCAGTTCTTC
j_call: TRBJ2-1
cdr3_length: 20
v_call: TRBV28
d_call: TRBD1
clone_size: NA

cdr3_aa: CSASVYNEQFF
cdr3_nt: TGCAGTGCTAGCGTTTACAATGAGCAGTTCTTC
j_call: TRBJ2-1
cdr3_length: 11
v_call: TRBV20-1
d_call: NA
clone_size: once

cdr3_aa: CASSFEAGTEAFF
cdr3_nt: TGTGCCAGCAGCTTCGAAGCAGGTACTGAAGCTTTCTTT
j_call: TRBJ1-1
cdr3_length: 13
v_call: TRBV4-2
d_call: NA
clone_size: NA

cdr3_aa: CASLGQKYSPLHF
cdr3_nt: TGTGCCAGCCTAGGACAGAAGTATTCACCCCTCCACTTT
j_call: TRBJ1-6
cdr3_length: 13
v_call: TRBV2
d_call: NA
clone_size: NA

cdr3_aa: CASSEGAGWTVQPQHF
cdr3_nt: TGTGCCAGCAGTGAAGGGGCAGGGTGGACGGTTCAGCCCCAGCATTTT
j_call: TRBJ1-5
cdr3_length: 16
v_call: TRBV2
d_call: NA
clone_size: NA

cdr3_aa: CASSQAASSYEQYF
cdr3_nt: TGTGCCAGCAGCCAAGCCGCTAGCTCCTACGAGCAGTACTTC
j_call: TRBJ2-7
cdr3_length: 14
v_call: TRBV3-1/TRBV3-2
d_call: NA
clone_size: few

cdr3_aa: CASSPVWGGTEAFF
cdr3_nt: TGTGCCAGCAGCCCCGTTTGGGGGGGGACTGAAGCTTTCTTT
j_call: TRBJ1-1
cdr3_length: 14
v_call: TRBV7-9
d_call: NA
clone_size: NA

cdr3_aa: CASSQVLVTAGSNGVF
cdr3_nt: TGCGCCAGCAGCCAAGTTCTAGTTACAGCGGGCAGCAATGGGGTCTTT
j_call: TRBJ1-1
cdr3_length: 16
v_call: TRBV4-3
d_call: NA
clone_size: NA

cdr3_aa: CASSPGLRGDTQYF
cdr3_nt: TGCGCCAGCAGCCCGGGACTCCGCGGGGATACGCAGTATTTT
j_call: TRBJ2-3
cdr3_length: 14
v_call: TRBV5-1
d_call: NA
clone_size: NA

cdr3_aa: CRSGENTEAFF
cdr3_nt: TGCAGATCAGGGGAGAACACTGAAGCTTTCTTT
j_call: TRBJ1-1
cdr3_length: 11
v_call: TRBV20-1
d_call: NA
clone_size: NA